These T cell receptor beta chains were read from a single sample in a study of cytomegalovirus exposure and HLA in healthy donors. Clones were sequenced by immunoSEQ multiplex PCR, and TCRdb holds only the in-frame ones, with some missing. The sample holds roughly 80,000 clones, 81% seen once. The sequenced material came from PBMCs. These TCRs come from a young woman in good health and CMV-seronegative. The CDR3 runs from the conserved cysteine through the conserved F or W. The D gene is left open where the match is weak. The size entry is marked missing in some rows and otherwise reads once, few, many or a size class.

>TRBV6-1|TRBJ1-2|.|few
CAGYGSGGYTF
TGTGCCGGCTATGGCTCGGGGGGCTACACCTTC
>TRBV19|TRBJ2-4|.|.
CASKDPVGKNIRYF
TGTGCCAGTAAGGATCCGGTGGGCAAAAACATTCGGTACTTC
>TRBV9|TRBJ1-4|TRBD1|once
CASSATGGGEKLFF
TGTGCCAGCAGCGCGACAGGGGGTGGTGAAAAACTGTTTTTT
>TRBV5-6|TRBJ2-7|TRBD2|.
CASSLTMRLAAYEQYF
TGTGCCAGCAGCTTGACTATGAGACTAGCCGCTTACGAGCAGTACTTC
>TRBV6-5|TRBJ2-3|.|few
CASSYFSGTDTQYF
TGTGCCAGCAGTTACTTTTCAGGCACAGATACGCAGTATTTT
>TRBV27|TRBJ2-7|TRBD1|.
CASSRRTGREQYF
TGTGCCAGCAGTCGGCGGACAGGGAGAGAGCAGTACTTC
>TRBV19|TRBJ1-2|TRBD1|.
CASRGQGNYGYTF
TGTGCCAGTAGGGGACAGGGGAACTATGGCTACACCTTC
>TRBV13|TRBJ1-2|TRBD1|.
CASSQPRTQGVGFGYTF
TGTGCCAGCAGCCAGCCCCGAACACAGGGGGTCGGTTTTGGCTACACCTTC
>TRBV5-4|TRBJ1-1|TRBD1|.
CASSVPRTGMNTEAFF
TGTGCCAGCAGCGTTCCCCGGACAGGCATGAACACTGAAGCTTTCTTT
>TRBV5-1|TRBJ1-4|.|.
CASSPNTGLGEKLFF
TGCGCCAGCAGCCCGAATACAGGGTTGGGTGAAAAACTGTTTTTT
>TRBV11-2|TRBJ1-2|.|.
CASSLDRSRARGYTF
TGTGCCAGCAGCTTAGATCGGAGCAGGGCAAGGGGCTACACCTTC
>TRBV4-3|TRBJ2-1|TRBD2|.
CASSQDLAGENEQFF
TGCGCCAGCAGCCAAGATCTAGCGGGAGAGAATGAGCAGTTCTTC
>TRBV7-9|TRBJ2-7|TRBD1|few
CSSSLGTGAYEQYF
TGTTCCAGCAGCCTCGGGACAGGGGCTTACGAGCAGTACTTC
>TRBV5-6|TRBJ1-1|.|.
CASSFAEETEAFF
TGTGCCAGCAGCTTTGCGGAGGAAACTGAAGCTTTCTTT
>TRBV29-1|TRBJ2-3|TRBD1|.
CSVEQTGGSTDTQYF
TGCAGCGTTGAGCAGACAGGGGGCAGCACAGATACGCAGTATTTT
>TRBV29-1|TRBJ1-3|.|.
CSVSTPGNTIYF
TGCAGCGTTTCTACCCCTGGAAACACCATATATTTT
>TRBV29-1|TRBJ1-5|TRBD1|.
CSVIQTGGVGQPQHF
TGCAGCGTGATCCAAACAGGGGGCGTGGGTCAGCCCCAGCATTTT
>TRBV10-3|TRBJ2-7|TRBD1|.
CAIRTGRSYEQYF
TGTGCCATTCGGACAGGTCGCTCCTACGAGCAGTACTTC
>TRBV6-4|TRBJ2-2|TRBD2|few
CASSPRGLESGELFF
TGTGCCAGCAGTCCCCGAGGACTAGAGAGCGGGGAGCTGTTTTTT
>TRBV14|TRBJ1-2|.|.
CASSQGGDGKRSNYGYTF
TGTGCCAGCAGCCAAGGGGGGGACGGTAAAAGATCTAACTATGGCTACACCTTC
>TRBV11-2|TRBJ1-5|.|.
CASSLVAGDQPQHF
TGTGCCAGCAGCTTAGTGGCAGGGGACCAGCCCCAGCATTTT
>TRBV28|TRBJ2-1|TRBD2|.
CATRGVPVYNEQFF
TGTGCCACCCGGGGGGTCCCTGTCTACAATGAGCAGTTCTTC
>TRBV6-5|TRBJ1-2|TRBD1|.
CASSLYRGPGNYGYTF
TGTGCCAGCAGTTTATACAGGGGGCCGGGGAACTATGGCTACACCTTC
>TRBV5-6|TRBJ2-2|.|.
CASSLRGRRLFF
TGTGCCAGCAGCTTGAGGGGCAGGCGGCTGTTTTTT
>TRBV27|TRBJ2-7|TRBD2|.
CASSPGTSGAYEQYF
TGTGCCAGCAGTCCCGGGACTAGCGGCGCCTACGAGCAGTACTTC
>TRBV19|TRBJ2-3|.|.
CASSPLRDTQYF
TGTGCCAGTAGTCCCCTCCGGGATACGCAGTATTTT
>TRBV18|TRBJ1-4|TRBD1|.
CASSTNRGRGEKLFF
TGTGCCAGCTCAACAAACAGGGGGCGCGGTGAAAAACTGTTTTTT
>TRBV5-1|TRBJ1-2|.|.
CASSLPLGGDTNYGYTF
TGCGCCAGCAGCCTCCCCCTTGGGGGGGATACTAACTATGGCTACACCTTC
>TRBV7-9|TRBJ2-7|TRBD1|.
CASSIRQGVDYEQYF
TGTGCCAGCAGCATCCGACAGGGGGTTGACTACGAGCAGTACTTC
>TRBV7-9|TRBJ2-1|TRBD2|.
CASSSRTSFDNEQFF
TGTGCCAGCAGCTCTCGGACTAGTTTCGACAATGAGCAGTTCTTC
>TRBV15|TRBJ1-2|.|.
CATSGGWGYTF
TGTGCCACGTCGGGGGGCTGGGGCTACACCTTC
>TRBV5-1|TRBJ2-2|TRBD2|.
CASRLAANTGELFF
TGCGCCAGCAGACTAGCGGCGAACACCGGGGAGCTGTTTTTT
>TRBV9|TRBJ2-7|TRBD2|.
CASSVALSGSSYEQYF
TGTGCCAGCAGCGTAGCCCTTAGCGGGAGCTCCTACGAGCAGTACTTC
>TRBV4-2|TRBJ2-7|.|.
CASSQDPAGIEYEQYF
TGTGCCAGCAGCCAAGATCCGGCAGGCATAGAGTACGAGCAGTACTTC
>TRBV29-1|TRBJ2-1|TRBD1|.
CSVRGQGNEQFF
TGCAGCGTTCGTGGACAGGGGAATGAGCAGTTCTTC
>TRBV5-1|TRBJ2-7|TRBD2|.
CASTRTSGSYEQYF
TGCGCCAGCACCAGGACTAGCGGGTCCTACGAGCAGTACTTC
>TRBV7-3|TRBJ2-2|TRBD1|.
CASSEQGVHNTGELFF
TGTGCCAGCAGCGAACAGGGGGTCCATAACACCGGGGAGCTGTTTTTT
>TRBV5-6|TRBJ1-1|.|.
CASSLVGVKNTEAFF
TGTGCCAGCAGCTTGGTAGGGGTGAAGAACACTGAAGCTTTCTTT
>TRBV4-1|TRBJ2-2|.|.
CASSQDTGEVYTGELFF
TGCGCCAGCAGCCAAGATACAGGGGAGGTATACACCGGGGAGCTGTTTTTT
>TRBV7-9|TRBJ1-1|TRBD1|.
CSSSSSDRANTEAFF
TGTTCCAGCAGTTCCTCGGACAGGGCGAACACTGAAGCTTTCTTT
>TRBV29-1|TRBJ2-3|.|few
CSVEPPGLTDTQYF
TGCAGCGTTGAACCCCCAGGCCTCACAGATACGCAGTATTTT